This record concerns one T cell receptor (beta chain) sequence. These data are taken from a study of T-cell memory formation after mild COVID-19. MiXCR was run by TCRdb on the 5' RACE reads, yielding one entry per CDR3 protein. The sample lists around 340,000 distinct CDR3 sequences; around 15% were seen once. The sample was PBMCs or a T cell subset sorted from them (not recorded which). This clonotype originated in a young man who had mild COVID-19 (a few samples of this study predate the infection). Cell type and time point are not known.

For the CDR3, the DNA is TGCGCCAGCAGCCAAGCAGACCGGCAGTATTTT. This gives the protein CASSQADRQYF. The J gene is TRBJ2-3, the V gene TRBV4-1; D is ambiguous. The CDR3 sequence is 11 residues long. CDR1 and CDR2 from the germline V gene are MGHRA and YSYEKL. Trimming cost V 1 base and J 11 bases, with 7 bases left between them.